This entry concerns a single T cell receptor beta chain. Antigen unknown. The CDR3 sequence is 15 residues long. Deletions cut 1 base from V and 0 bases from J, with 8 bases between. Germline values: CDR1 SGHKS, CDR2 YYEKEE (reference sequence). This entry is derived from a study of cytomegalovirus exposure and HLA in healthy donors. Study details: Findings of an earlier analysis included roughly 110 million unique TCR beta sequences from 200 million or so T cells.

Study outcomes and limitations: Cytomegalovirus association was listed for about 180 TCR beta chains. Most likely, a cluster of highly shared sequence variants arose as a sequencing artifact. On later analysis, the bulk of CMV-associated TCR beta chains appeared to be HLA-restricted.

PCR employed 60 Vbeta and 13 Jbeta primers. The protocol was immunoSEQ multiplex PCR, while the TCRdb copy is restricted to in-frame clones and leaves out a portion. The sample consists of roughly 180,000 clones, around 80% of them appearing once. What was sequenced was PBMCs. The J gene is TRBJ1-5, the V gene TRBV5-5; D unresolved. This receptor was taken from a woman younger than 30 in good health and CMV-seropositive. This chain's CDR3 is CASSLISGSNQPQHF. DNA of the CDR3: TGTGCCAGCAGCTTGATCAGCGGTAGCAATCAGCCCCAGCATTTT.